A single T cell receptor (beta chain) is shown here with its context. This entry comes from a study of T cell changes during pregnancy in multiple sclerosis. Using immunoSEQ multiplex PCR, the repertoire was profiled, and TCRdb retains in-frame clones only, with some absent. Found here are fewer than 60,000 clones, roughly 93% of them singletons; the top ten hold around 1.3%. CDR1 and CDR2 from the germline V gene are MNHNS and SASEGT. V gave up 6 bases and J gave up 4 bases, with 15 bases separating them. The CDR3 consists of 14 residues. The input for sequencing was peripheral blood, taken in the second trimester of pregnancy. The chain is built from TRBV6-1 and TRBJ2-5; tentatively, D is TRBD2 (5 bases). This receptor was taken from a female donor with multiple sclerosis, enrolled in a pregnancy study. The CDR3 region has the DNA TGTGCCAGCAGCTCGGACGTGGGGAGAGAGACCCAGTACTTC. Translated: CASSSDVGRETQYF.